This T cell receptor (beta chain) was profiled in a study of blood T cell repertoires in COVID-19 (TCRdb year 2020). For the wider study: Samples covering the acute and convalescent phases of COVID-19 were provided by collaborators in the United States, Italy and Spain. The material from the prospective study consisted of cDNA or gDNA derived from T cells, B-cell-depleted T cells, or PBMCs. The dataset comprised deeply sampled blood TCRbeta repertoires from subjects exposed to, actively infected with, or recovered from COVID-19. The repertoires were released in a freely available public database meant as a resource for research on the immune response to SARS-CoV-2. The samples were drawn from the first 160 participants of the ongoing ImmuneRACE study and from under 1,500 subjects provided by 6 global collaborators. Sample metadata almost always included a de-identified subject ID, COVID-19 status, age in years and sex. Where available, HLA class I and class II types were obtained from metadata supplied by the sample provider rather than from assay-based typing. Paper-wide results and their limitations: Clinical and demographic metadata were provided uncurated, with the amount varying by source and participant.

The collaborating institutions used their own protocols to collect whole blood in K2EDTA tubes. For TCRbeta analysis, collaborators shipped samples in one of three forms: frozen whole blood, isolated PBMCs, or DNA extracted from either of those sample types. Concerning this clone itself: This receptor's antigen is unknown. Nothing much larger sits one base from this clone, and base qualities are not available.

The immunoSEQ Assay, a bias-controlled multiplex PCR, was used to amplify TCRbeta CDR3 regions from genomic DNA. Per the original workflow: The number of nucleated cells in each sample was estimated by amplification of reference gene primers within the assay. Sequence reads were collapsed and filtered to measure the absolute abundance of every unique TCRbeta CDR3 rearrangement. Productive Simpson clonality was computed per sample as the square root of Simpson's diversity index over productive rearrangements. TCRdb's version of the immuneACCESS table is confined to in-frame rearrangements and falls short of the full clone set. An unresolved V gene accounts for under half of the shortfall where checked; the remainder is of unknown origin. D and trimming were read from the DNA, whereas the V and J calls and clone size are those reported in that table. The sample table lists 140,000 to 150,000 clones, around four fifths of them with a count of one. Of the sample, approximately 38% falls within the top ten clones.

Reading the germline V gene gives CDR1 SGHRS and CDR2 YFSETQ. Including cysteine and phenylalanine, the CDR3 has 15 amino acids. The retained sequence is limited to the CDR3, 45 bases, with the frame set at the first base. V is clipped by 3 bases and J by 1 base, and the sequence between their germline boundaries is 11 bases long. The specimen was peripheral blood. The V gene is TRBV5-1 and the J gene is TRBJ2-1; TRBD2 might be the D gene, on 6 matching bases. The receptor comes from a human donor in a cohort sampled during active COVID-19. DNA sequence: TGCGCCAGCAGCTCGGGACTGCAATCCTACAATGAGCAGTTCTTC. Its translation reads: CASSSGLQSYNEQFF.